The 21 T cell receptor beta chains below were found in one sample sequenced in a study of a mutant IDH1 vaccine in newly diagnosed glioma. Profiled with immunoSEQ multiplex PCR; TCRdb holds only in-frame clones, not every one. This sample has 65,000 to 85,000 clones, with around 84% found just once. The time point here: week 35, safety follow-up. Topical imiquimod was applied with each vaccine dose, which held 300 ug of mutant IDH1 20-mer peptide. No antigen is known for these receptors. Sample: PBMCs, taken from a glioma patient whose treatment included an IDH1 peptide vaccine. The receptor set was obtained from a young man with glioma.

V and J are TRBV5-6 and TRBJ2-5; D may be TRBD1 (6 bases). The germline V and J ends were trimmed by 0 bases and 0 bases, with 12 bases remaining between them. The CDR3 has 16 residues. CDR1 is SGHDT, CDR2 YYEEEE, per germline. CDR3 DNA: TGTGCCAGCAGCTTGGCGGTTGGGACACACCAAGAGACCCAGTACTTC. Its protein is CASSLAVGTHQETQYF.

This chain joins TRBV5-1 and TRBJ2-1, with 9 bases lining up with TRBD1. The germline gives CDR1 SGHRS, CDR2 YFSETQ. V lost 4 bases to trimming and J lost 7 bases; unmatched junction nucleotides: 6. CDR3 size: 14 residues. The CDR3 spells CASSLRTGENEQFF. CDR3 coding DNA: TGCGCCAGCAGCCTTAGGACAGGGGAGAATGAGCAGTTCTTC.

V usage is TRBV5-1 and J usage is TRBJ1-2; the D gene is possibly TRBD1 (6 bases). The V end was cut by 0 bases, the J end by 6 bases, with 18 bases between. CDR1 is SGHRS and CDR2 is YFSETQ in the germline V gene. The CDR3 is 16 amino acids. The CDR3: CASSLVVERPGDGYTF. CDR3 coding DNA: TGCGCCAGCAGCTTGGTAGTTGAGAGGCCAGGGGATGGCTACACCTTC. The full variable domain, with the rest looked up from reference TRBV5-1 and TRBJ1-2, is KAGVTQTPRYLIKTRGQQVTLSCSPISGHRSVSWYQQTPGQGLQFLFEYFSETQRNKGNFPGRFSGRQFSNSRSEMNVSTLELGDSALYLCASSLVVERPGDGYTFGSGTRLTVV.

The CDR3 DNA follows: TGTGCCAGCAGCTTGTTTCCGGGGTGGGACACAGATACGCAGTATTTT. Translated, it gives CASSLFPGWDTDTQYF. The V call is TRBV5-4, the J call TRBJ2-3; possibly TRBD2 for D (5 bases). The length of the CDR3 is 16 residues. V was pared by 1 base and J by 2 bases, with 14 bases between. The germline V gene has CDR1 SGHNT and CDR2 YYREEE (reference sequence).

The chain uses TRBV15 and TRBJ1-2; D unresolved. Germline V gives CDR1 LNHNV, CDR2 YYDKDF (reference sequence). Trimming stripped 2 bases from V and 4 bases from J, with 11 bases between. CDR3 length: 14 residues. The CDR3 loop is CATSRPTAGYGYTF. CDR3 DNA sequence: TGTGCCACCAGCAGACCTACAGCGGGCTATGGCTACACCTTC.

The chain joins TRBV19 to TRBJ1-1; D perhaps matches TRBD1 (5 bases). This CDR3 region has 13 residues. From germline, CDR1 is LNHDA and CDR2 SQIVND (reference sequence). V was cut by 1 base and J by 5 bases, with 8 bases left in between. CDR3 amino acids: CASSIVGRTEAFF. The CDR3 bases are TGTGCCAGTAGTATAGTGGGGCGGACTGAAGCTTTCTTT.

The chain uses TRBV5-4 and TRBJ2-1; TRBD2 matches at 7 bases. The CDR3 totals 16 residues. The J segment lost 1 base and the V segment lost 2 bases, leaving 6 bases of the junction unmatched. Germline values: CDR1 SGHNT, CDR2 YYREEE (reference sequence). CDR3 protein: CASSLGGGRSYNEQFF. The CDR3 DNA sequence: TGTGCCAGCAGCTTAGGTGGCGGGAGATCCTACAATGAGCAGTTCTTC.

The V call is TRBV19, the J call TRBJ2-7, with D tentatively TRBD2 (7 bases). The CDR3 is made up of 17 amino acids. The V and J ends lost 2 bases and 4 bases respectively, with 21 bases between them. Germline V gives CDR1 LNHDA, CDR2 SQIVND (reference sequence). The CDR3 nucleotides read TGTGCCAGTAGTATAACAACAACGGGGGGCCTATTTTACGAGCAGTACTTC. It encodes CASSITTTGGLFYEQYF.

This chain uses TRBV11-2 with TRBJ2-5, with a possible D match to TRBD1 (5 bases). CDR1 and CDR2 from the germline V gene are SGHAT and FQNNGV. This CDR3 is built from 15 residues. The germline V and J ends were trimmed by 0 bases and 3 bases, with 11 bases remaining between them. CDR3 region: CASSLDRGAEETQYF. CDR3 nucleotide sequence: TGTGCCAGCAGCTTAGATCGTGGGGCTGAAGAGACCCAGTACTTC.

The chain couples TRBV7-8 to TRBJ2-5; D possibly corresponds to TRBD1 (6 bases). The DNA end is more similar to TRBJ2-7, so the J call may be wrong. Germline V gives CDR1 SGHVS, CDR2 FQNEAQ. CDR3 length: 15 amino acids. The chain's CDR3 is CASSLAQGPNYEQYF. The CDR3 DNA reads as TGTGCCAGCAGCTTAGCGCAGGGGCCGAATTACGAGCAGTACTTC.

The chain uses TRBV9 and TRBJ2-2; 10 bases line up with TRBD2. CDR3 length: 17 residues. From germline, CDR1 is SGDLS and CDR2 YYNGEE. Trimming at V came to 0 bases and at J to 6 bases, leaving 8 bases not matched to a gene. Here the CDR3 DNA reads TGTGCCAGCAGCGTAGGGGCTAGCGGGAGTTCGTCCGGGGAGCTGTTTTTT. It is translated as CASSVGASGSSSGELFF.

This chain joins TRBV19 and TRBJ1-1, with D possibly matching TRBD1 (6 bases). Germline V gene sequence: CDR1 LNHDA, CDR2 SQIVND (reference sequence). V lost 3 bases and J 10 bases, leaving 24 bases between the germline ends. This CDR3 is built from 16 residues. The CDR3 protein is CASSIIRATGNAGAFF. The CDR3 DNA follows: TGTGCCAGTAGTATTATCCGGGCCACAGGGAATGCTGGAGCTTTCTTT.

This chain joins TRBV6-5 and TRBJ2-1; the D gene is possibly TRBD2 (5 bases). In germline, CDR1 is MNHEY, CDR2 SVGAGI. The CDR3 spans 14 residues. V lost 5 bases and J lost 5, with 13 bases in between. The CDR3 region is CASSRTRTNNEQFF. Written as DNA, the CDR3 is TGTGCCAGCAGTCGGACTCGGACGAACAATGAGCAGTTCTTC.

The V gene is TRBV28, the J gene TRBJ2-1; 7 bases fit TRBD2. The CDR3 extends over 13 amino acids. Germline values: CDR1 MDHEN, CDR2 SYDVKM. V shed 7 bases, J shed 14 bases, and the junction held 14 bases outside the gene matches. The CDR3 spells CASTLTSASREFF. CDR3 DNA sequence: TGTGCCAGCACCCTAACTAGCGCCAGTAGGGAGTTCTTC.

Only one count was recorded for this clone. At one end the junction does not follow the germline gene, possibly because of a read error. The CDR3 bases are TGTGCCAGTAGTGTACAGGGGGCCGGTTCACAGAGCTTC. It translates to CASSVQGAGSQSF. The chain uses TRBV19 and TRBJ1-2, with TRBD1 matching 9 bases. The CDR3 consists of 13 residues. CDR1 and CDR2 from the germline V gene are LNHDA and SQIVND (reference sequence).

The V and J genes are TRBV7-8 and TRBJ2-5; D gene unclear. Germline CDR1 is SGHVS and CDR2 is FQNEAQ. V was shortened by 5 bases and J by 1 base, with 14 bases between the two germline ends. This CDR3 has 15 amino acids. The CDR3 reads CASSPLRWAQETQYF. CDR3 DNA: TGTGCCAGCAGCCCCCTGAGGTGGGCCCAAGAGACCCAGTACTTC.

The CDR3 sequence is CASSGTGDYGYTF. CDR3 sequence (DNA): TGTGCCAGCAGCGGGACAGGGGACTATGGCTACACCTTC. The chain has TRBV2 and TRBJ1-2; 10 bases agree with TRBD1. Germline CDR1 reads SNHLY; CDR2 reads FYNNEI. The CDR3 spans 13 residues. The V gene end was trimmed by 6 bases and the J gene end by 3 bases; junction bases not matched to a gene: 1.

V is TRBV19 and J is TRBJ2-5; no clear D gene. Per germline, CDR1 LNHDA and CDR2 SQIVND (reference sequence). V gave up 5 bases and J gave up 5 bases, with 15 bases separating them. The CDR3 totals 14 residues. This CDR3 reads CASSPRSEWETQYF. CDR3 bases: TGTGCCAGTAGTCCTCGGAGTGAGTGGGAGACCCAGTACTTC.

This clone was seen only a few times. The genes are TRBV5-1 and TRBJ2-2, with D perhaps matching TRBD2 (6 bases). The CDR3 runs to 16 residues. V was cut by 0 bases and J by 7 bases, with 16 bases left in between. In germline, CDR1 is SGHRS, CDR2 YFSETQ. Here the CDR3 reads CASSLAGFSGGGELFF. The DNA for the CDR3 is TGCGCCAGCAGCTTGGCCGGGTTCTCCGGGGGCGGGGAGCTGTTTTTT.

The rearrangement joins TRBV5-1 to TRBJ1-6, with 9 bases aligning to TRBD1. This CDR3 is 15 amino acids long. With V trimmed by 3 bases and J by 6 bases, 4 bases remained unmatched. Germline V gene data show CDR1 as SGHRS and CDR2 as YFSETQ. CDR3: CASSWGQGGNSPLHF. The CDR3 DNA follows: TGCGCCAGCAGCTGGGGACAGGGAGGTAATTCACCCCTCCACTTT.

This clone was detected once. This rearrangement joins TRBV19 to TRBJ1-6; D is ambiguous. CDR3 size: 12 residues. CDR1 LNHDA and CDR2 SQIVND come from the germline V gene (reference sequence). The V end lost 4 bases, the J end lost 7 bases, and 5 bases lay between the germline ends. CDR3 nucleotides: TGTGCCAGTAGTACCTCGAATTCACCCCTCCACTTT. It encodes CASSTSNSPLHF.